This T cell receptor (beta chain) comes out of a study of T cell changes during pregnancy in multiple sclerosis. Method: immunoSEQ multiplex PCR; TCRdb's copy keeps in-frame clones and lacks some. The data contain some 68,000 clones, 91% of them singletons. The V gene's germline CDR1 is SGHRS and CDR2 YFSETQ. V gave up 0 bases and J gave up 6 bases, with 13 bases separating them. This CDR3 is 14 amino acids long. Sequencing was performed on peripheral blood, taken in the second trimester of pregnancy. The chain couples TRBV5-1 to TRBJ2-7; D gene unclear. This receptor was obtained from a female donor with multiple sclerosis, enrolled in a pregnancy study. The CDR3 is CASSLVSGAGEQYF. DNA for the CDR3: TGCGCCAGCAGCTTGGTGTCAGGTGCTGGCGAGCAGTACTTC.